This TCR beta chain originates from a study of cytomegalovirus exposure and HLA in healthy donors. Study results and limitations: Reportedly, a later analysis found an Asian-associated ancestry cluster had fewer N-insertions than the roughly 700-donor mean. As confirmed in vitro, a few CMV-associated chains were specific for CMV antigens.

PCR used 60 Vbeta primers and 13 Jbeta primers. TCRdb's copy holds only in-frame clones and misses some; the assay was immunoSEQ multiplex PCR. The data hold 140,000 or so clones, with around two thirds observed a single time. The CDR3 is 13 residues long. V was clipped by 1 base and J by 3 bases, with 7 bases between them. CDR1 and CDR2 (germline): SGHTA, FQGNSA. As for this clone: Its specificity is not known. Additional DNA sequences in this sample encode the identical CDR3.

Sequenced input: PBMCs. J is TRBJ2-7 and V is TRBV7-2; D may be TRBD1 (5 bases). The clonotype was recovered from a male donor in good health and CMV-seronegative. The CDR3 reads CASSLGDSYEQYF. CDR3 in DNA: TGTGCCAGCAGCTTAGGAGACAGCTACGAGCAGTACTTC.